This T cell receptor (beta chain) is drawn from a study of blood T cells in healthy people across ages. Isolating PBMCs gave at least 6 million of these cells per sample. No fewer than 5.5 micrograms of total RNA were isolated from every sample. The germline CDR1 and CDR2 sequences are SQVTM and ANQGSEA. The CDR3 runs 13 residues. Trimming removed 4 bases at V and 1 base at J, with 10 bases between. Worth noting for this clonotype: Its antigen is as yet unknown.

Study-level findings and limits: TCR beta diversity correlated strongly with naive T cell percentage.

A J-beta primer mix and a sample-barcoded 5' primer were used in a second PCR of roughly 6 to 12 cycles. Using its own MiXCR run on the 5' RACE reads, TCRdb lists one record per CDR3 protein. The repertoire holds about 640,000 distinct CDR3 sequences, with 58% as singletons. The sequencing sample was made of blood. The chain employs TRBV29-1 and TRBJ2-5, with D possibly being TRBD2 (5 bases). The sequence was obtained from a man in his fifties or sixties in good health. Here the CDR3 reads CSVGSGFQETQYF. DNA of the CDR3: TGCAGCGTTGGATCGGGATTCCAAGAGACCCAGTACTTC. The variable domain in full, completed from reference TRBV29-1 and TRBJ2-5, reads SAVISQKPSRDICQRGTSLTIQCQVDSQVTMMFWYRQQPGQSLTLIATANQGSEATYESGFVIDKFPISRPNLTFSTLTVSNMSPEDSSIYLCSVGSGFQETQYFGPGTRLLVL.